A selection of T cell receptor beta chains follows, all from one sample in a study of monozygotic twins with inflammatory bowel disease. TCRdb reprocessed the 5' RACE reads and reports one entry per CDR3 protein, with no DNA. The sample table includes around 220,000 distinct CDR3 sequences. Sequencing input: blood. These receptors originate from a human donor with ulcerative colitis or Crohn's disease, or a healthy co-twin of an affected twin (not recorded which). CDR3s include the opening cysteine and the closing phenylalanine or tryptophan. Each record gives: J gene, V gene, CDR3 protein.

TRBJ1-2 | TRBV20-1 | CSAKSWEGYSYGYTF
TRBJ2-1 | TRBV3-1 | CASSQRGSNNEQFF
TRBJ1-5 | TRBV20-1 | CSASPDSHNQPQHF
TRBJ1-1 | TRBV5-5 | CASSSGQKAFF
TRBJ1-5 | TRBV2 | CASSSGQAYSNQPQHF
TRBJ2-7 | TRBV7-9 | CANTPLEVAPYEQYF
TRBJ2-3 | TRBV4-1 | CASSQVDSGGALTQYF
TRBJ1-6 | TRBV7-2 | CASSRDGDWAPLHF
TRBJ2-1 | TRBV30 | CAWRALAGYNEQFF
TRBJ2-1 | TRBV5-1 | CASSFSGLNEQFF
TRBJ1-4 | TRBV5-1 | CASSYWSRQLPNEKLFF
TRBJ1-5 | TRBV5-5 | CASSLADTGYSNQPQHF
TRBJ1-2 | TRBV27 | CASSGLGQDYGYTF
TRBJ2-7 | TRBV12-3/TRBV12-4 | CASSLGGTVPSYEQYF
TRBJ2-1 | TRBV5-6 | CASSPKYRGVAPRFRQFF
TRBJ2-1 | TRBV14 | CASSIRGASSYNEQFF
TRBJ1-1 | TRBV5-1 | CASSPNILGGEAFF
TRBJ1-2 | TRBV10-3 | CAISESSGSYGYTF
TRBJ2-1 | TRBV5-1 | CASSLTPGQGSNEQFF
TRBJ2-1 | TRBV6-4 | CASSDSETYSYNEQFF
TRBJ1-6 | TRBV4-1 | CASSQERGGGANSPLHF
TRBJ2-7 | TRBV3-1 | CASSQVRAVEQYF
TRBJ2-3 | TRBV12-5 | CASGRLVRDTQYF